This TCR beta chain was retrieved from a study of shared clonotypes between healthy human individuals (dated by TCRdb to 2020 to 2021). Background on the whole study: The cohort included a few men and a couple of women between 18 and 49 years of age. To estimate repertoire size and how much clonotypes are shared between individuals, the study performed deep sequencing of blood TCR repertoires from roughly five healthy adults. Different laboratories and diverse techniques were used to prepare libraries and sequence TCR repertoires, to increase sequencing depth and limit assay-specific biases. For each donor, CD4 naive and CD4 memory were each run on three plates, CD8 naive on two plates, and CD8 memory on one plate. Each donor's leukapheresis produced roughly between about 0.8 and 8.9 billion PBMCs. Broad study findings and their caveats: Compared with non-shared clonotypes, clonotypes shared by all four sorted-subset donors had higher generation probabilities. Pairwise subsampling led to the expectation that sequencing depth would affect the degree of clonotype sharing among donors. When a handful of donors were compared, the shared fraction of clonotypes was about 5.2% for naive CD4, around 3.5% for naive CD8, more than 2% for memory CD4, and 0.35% to 0.5% for memory CD8. Naive subsets generally had larger estimated clonotype richness than memory subsets. The small number of donors limited the genetic and exposure-history diversity represented. Incomplete sequencing was indicated by rarefaction of sorted-subset datasets, despite the large sequencing depth. Sampling was limited to blood, and TCR repertoires in tissue likely differ from TCR repertoires in blood.

V is reduced by 0 bases and J by 0 bases, leaving a spacing of 14 bases between them. From the germline V gene (reference sequence), CDR1 is WNHNN and CDR2 is SYGVQD. From its cysteine to its phenylalanine, the CDR3 spans 17 amino acids. The only DNA kept is the CDR3, 51 bases in frame from the first base. Healthy HIV-negative adults with no recently reported acute infections or vaccinations were included as donors. All donors were Caucasian adults living in Nashville, Tennessee, USA. Magnetic negative selection was used to enrich CD4+ T cells, after which naive cells were positively selected on CD45RA and the negative fraction became the memory subset. Blood was collected by leukapheresis, and PBMCs were isolated by Ficoll-Histopaque density gradient centrifugation and then cryopreserved in liquid nitrogen vapor phase. Analytical flow cytometry was used to check the purity and quantity of each magnetically sorted T cell population. From each sorted fraction, genomic DNA was isolated and quantified by UV absorbance on a Nanodrop 2000c.

TCR CDR3 regions were amplified from genomic DNA by multiplex PCR using the deep immunoSEQ assay. Genomic DNA extracted from each cell subset was distributed evenly over all wells of several immunoSEQ 96-well plates, and each plate served as one replicate. Each replicate PCR for sorted subsets received roughly 0.2 ug genomic DNA, equal to about 30,000 T cell genomes. The purified libraries were quantified using a Qubit 3.0 fluorometer, sized with a Bioanalyzer 2100, and then quantified again using the KAPA Library Quantification kit. A separate single-read 150-cycle Illumina NextSeq 550 flow cell was used to sequence each immunoSEQ 96-well plate. Per the source publication's procedure: Because the immunoSEQ output held only junctional sequences and lacked quality scores, the filtering could not match the filtering applied to full-length reads. To assign V/J genes and CDR3, sequences were annotated against IMGT germline references using PyIR, a Python wrapper for IgBLAST v1.9. Any read was removed if the V/J assignment was weak (E-value above 1e-6), the CDR3 was missing, or the read contained stop codons, out-of-frame junctions, or ambiguous translated residues. A V3J clonotype was defined by an identical inferred V gene, J gene, and CDR3 amino acid sequence. Percentage overlap between repertoires was computed as shared unique clonotypes divided by the size of the smaller repertoire. Richness of each repertoire was evaluated using RTK rarefaction, the Chao1 estimator, and Recon v2.1 estimates of unobserved clonotypes. OLGA was used to compute generation probabilities for all TCRbeta clonotypes that the gDNA method yielded from a handful of donors. TCRdb obtained this table from immuneACCESS and retained in-frame rearrangements with V and J assigned. These tables miss some clones; where compared with another copy, unresolved V genes account for less than half of the shortfall, and the remainder is unexplained. The D gene and trimming were derived from the DNA, and the V and J assignments and clone size from that table. The sample table contains about 1.5 million clones; only one count was recorded for approximately 98% of them. In total, the top ten clones hold approximately 0.45% of the sample.

This clone came up once. Its target antigen remains unknown. No base quality values were provided; no much bigger clone lies one nucleotide off. The material sequenced was naive CD4+ T cells sorted from blood. Per the publication, the cell subset or site label means: CD45RA+ positively selected. This clonotype was obtained from a man aged 30-40 years in good health. The chain employs TRBV10-1 and TRBJ1-2; the D gene is not confidently resolved. In nucleotides, the sequence is TGCGCCAGCAGTGAGTCGGCCTACAAGTTTCCTAACTATGGCTACACCTTC. This translates into CASSESAYKFPNYGYTF.